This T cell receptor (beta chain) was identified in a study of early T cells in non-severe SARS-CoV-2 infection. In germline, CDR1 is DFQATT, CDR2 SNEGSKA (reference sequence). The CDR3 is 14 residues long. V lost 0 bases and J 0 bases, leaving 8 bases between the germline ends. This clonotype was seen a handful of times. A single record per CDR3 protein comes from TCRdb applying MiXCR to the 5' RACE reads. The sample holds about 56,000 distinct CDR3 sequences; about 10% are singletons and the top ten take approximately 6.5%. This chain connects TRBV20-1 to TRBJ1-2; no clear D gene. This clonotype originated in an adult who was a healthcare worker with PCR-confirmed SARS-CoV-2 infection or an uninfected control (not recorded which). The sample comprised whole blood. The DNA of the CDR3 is TGCAGTGCTAGAGATCTCACGGCTAACTATGGCTACACCTTC. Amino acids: CSARDLTANYGYTF.